These T cell receptor beta chains were read from a single sample in a study of vaccination and CD4 T cells after COVID-19. These receptors' antigens are unknown. TCRdb re-derived calls from the PCR reads in MiXCR, one entry per CDR3 protein. The table has roughly 13,000 distinct CDR3 sequences, roughly 60% seen once. The sequenced sample was CD4+ T cells from blood, cultured in vitro. The receptors derive from a human donor who had recovered from COVID-19. CDR3s include the opening cysteine and the closing phenylalanine or tryptophan. The order of the fields is D gene, J gene, clone size, V gene, CDR3 DNA, CDR3 protein. The D gene is left open where the match is weak. Size is omitted from some rows. Given values are once, few, many or a class for expanded clones.

D gene: TRBD2; J gene: TRBJ2-1; clone size: .; V gene: TRBV7-8; CDR3 DNA: TGTGCCAGCAGCTTGAGAGCGGGGACCCTGGAACATGAGCAGTTCTTC; CDR3 protein: CASSLRAGTLEHEQFF
D gene: TRBD1; J gene: TRBJ1-2; clone size: few; V gene: TRBV12-3/TRBV12-4; CDR3 DNA: TGTGCCAGCAGTCCAGGGGGGAAAAGCTATGGCTACACCTTC; CDR3 protein: CASSPGGKSYGYTF
D gene: TRBD2; J gene: TRBJ2-3; clone size: .; V gene: TRBV20-1; CDR3 DNA: TGCAGTGCTAGACCTAGACTAGCGGGGAGTACAGATACGCAGTATTTT; CDR3 protein: CSARPRLAGSTDTQYF
D gene: TRBD2; J gene: TRBJ2-1; clone size: .; V gene: TRBV7-3; CDR3 DNA: TGTGCCAGCAGCTCGTCGGCGGGGAGGGGCTCCTACAATGAGCAGTTCTTC; CDR3 protein: CASSSSAGRGSYNEQFF
D gene: TRBD1; J gene: TRBJ2-1; clone size: .; V gene: TRBV23-1; CDR3 DNA: TGCGCCAGCAGTCAAACTCTTAGACAGGGAGCGTCTTACAATGAGCAGTTCTTC; CDR3 protein: CASSQTLRQGASYNEQFF
D gene: .; J gene: TRBJ1-2; clone size: few; V gene: TRBV19; CDR3 DNA: TGTGCCAGTAGTATTGGCGGGGATGGCTACACCTTC; CDR3 protein: CASSIGGDGYTF
D gene: .; J gene: TRBJ1-5; clone size: .; V gene: TRBV20-1; CDR3 DNA: TGCAGTGCGAGGGGACCAAGCAATCAGCCCCAGCATTTT; CDR3 protein: CSARGPSNQPQHF
D gene: .; J gene: TRBJ2-1; clone size: .; V gene: TRBV11-2; CDR3 DNA: TGTGCCAGCAGCTTAGGTGGTTTGCGCAATGAGCAGTTCTTC; CDR3 protein: CASSLGGLRNEQFF
D gene: .; J gene: TRBJ1-1; clone size: once; V gene: TRBV19; CDR3 DNA: TGTGCCAGTAGCCGAGAGGACAGCGACGCTTTCTTT; CDR3 protein: CASSREDSDAFF
D gene: .; J gene: TRBJ1-1; clone size: .; V gene: TRBV5-4; CDR3 DNA: TGTGCCAGCAGCGGACAGAAATACACTGAAGCTTTCTTT; CDR3 protein: CASSGQKYTEAFF
D gene: TRBD1; J gene: TRBJ2-7; clone size: few; V gene: TRBV6-5; CDR3 DNA: TGTGCCAGCAGTTTCGGACAGGCAGGGTCCGAGCAGTACTTC; CDR3 protein: CASSFGQAGSEQYF
D gene: TRBD2; J gene: TRBJ2-4; clone size: .; V gene: TRBV20-1; CDR3 DNA: TGCAGTGCTGCCTCGGGCGGGGGGAAAAACATTCAGTACTTC; CDR3 protein: CSAASGGGKNIQYF
D gene: TRBD1; J gene: TRBJ2-2; clone size: few; V gene: TRBV24-1; CDR3 DNA: TGTGCCACGCGGACAGGGGCGAACACCGGGGAGCTGTTTTTT; CDR3 protein: CATRTGANTGELFF
D gene: TRBD1; J gene: TRBJ2-5; clone size: .; V gene: TRBV15; CDR3 DNA: TGTGCCACCAGCAGAACTGGACAGGGGGCGGGGTGGACCCAGTACTTC; CDR3 protein: CATSRTGQGAGWTQYF
D gene: .; J gene: TRBJ2-4; clone size: .; V gene: TRBV6-1; CDR3 DNA: TGTGCCAGCAGTGTGGGACCTGAGTACATTCAGTACTTC; CDR3 protein: CASSVGPEYIQYF
D gene: .; J gene: TRBJ2-5; clone size: .; V gene: TRBV19; CDR3 DNA: TGTGCCAGTAGTATGGGCTTTAAAGAGACCCAGTACTTC; CDR3 protein: CASSMGFKETQYF
D gene: .; J gene: TRBJ2-5; clone size: .; V gene: TRBV7-6; CDR3 DNA: TGTGCCAGCAGACGCGCAGGGGCTCAGAGGGAGACCCAGTACTTC; CDR3 protein: CASRRAGAQRETQYF
D gene: .; J gene: TRBJ1-2; clone size: .; V gene: TRBV30; CDR3 DNA: TGTGCCTGGAGTGCGACAGTTGGCTACACCTTC; CDR3 protein: CAWSATVGYTF
D gene: TRBD1; J gene: TRBJ2-7; clone size: once; V gene: TRBV20-1; CDR3 DNA: TGCAGTGCCATGGGACAGGGGGCGATTGAGCAGTACTTC; CDR3 protein: CSAMGQGAIEQYF
D gene: .; J gene: TRBJ1-6; clone size: few; V gene: TRBV27; CDR3 DNA: TGTGCCAGCAGTTTGAGTAGCTCCTATAATTCACCCCTCCACTTT; CDR3 protein: CASSLSSSYNSPLHF
D gene: TRBD1; J gene: TRBJ2-7; clone size: few; V gene: TRBV20-1; CDR3 DNA: TGCAGTGCTAGGATGCGCTTCGGCCGGGACAGAACCGCCTACGAGCAGTACTTC; CDR3 protein: CSARMRFGRDRTAYEQYF
D gene: .; J gene: TRBJ2-5; clone size: .; V gene: TRBV7-3; CDR3 DNA: TGTGCCAGCAGCCCGTCGGGTGGGGGGCTCCAGGAGACCCAGTACTTC; CDR3 protein: CASSPSGGGLQETQYF
D gene: TRBD2; J gene: TRBJ2-7; clone size: .; V gene: TRBV27; CDR3 DNA: TGTGCCAGTGCCTCTAGCGGGAGCACACCGTACGAGCAGTACTTC; CDR3 protein: CASASSGSTPYEQYF
D gene: TRBD1; J gene: TRBJ1-6; clone size: .; V gene: TRBV7-8; CDR3 DNA: TGTGCCAGCAGCCCTCGACAGGGCTATAATTCACCCCTCCACTTT; CDR3 protein: CASSPRQGYNSPLHF
D gene: TRBD1; J gene: TRBJ2-3; clone size: .; V gene: TRBV5-1; CDR3 DNA: TGCGCCAGCAGCCAGGACAGGAGCACAGATACGCAGTATTTT; CDR3 protein: CASSQDRSTDTQYF
D gene: TRBD2; J gene: TRBJ2-1; clone size: once; V gene: TRBV19; CDR3 DNA: TGTGCCAGTAGCGTCCTAGCGGGAGACGTTGAGCAGTTCTTC; CDR3 protein: CASSVLAGDVEQFF
D gene: TRBD1; J gene: TRBJ2-5; clone size: .; V gene: TRBV6-2/TRBV6-3; CDR3 DNA: TGTGCCAGCAGCACCGACAGGGTTGGTCGGGTTAGGACCCAAGAGACCCAGTACTTC; CDR3 protein: CASSTDRVGRVRTQETQYF
D gene: TRBD1; J gene: TRBJ1-6; clone size: .; V gene: TRBV11-1; CDR3 DNA: TGTGCCAGCCAACCTCGCCAGGGACAGGGATATAATTCACCCCTCCACTTT; CDR3 protein: CASQPRQGQGYNSPLHF
D gene: .; J gene: TRBJ2-2; clone size: .; V gene: TRBV20-1; CDR3 DNA: TGCAGTGCTAGAAACCAGGTCGGGGAGCTGTTTTTT; CDR3 protein: CSARNQVGELFF
D gene: .; J gene: TRBJ2-1; clone size: once; V gene: TRBV7-2; CDR3 DNA: TGTGCCAGCAGTTACGGACTGGATTCCAATGAGCAGTTCTTC; CDR3 protein: CASSYGLDSNEQFF
D gene: .; J gene: TRBJ2-1; clone size: .; V gene: TRBV20-1; CDR3 DNA: TGCAGTGCCCCCAAAGGGTTGGCGGGGTTTAATGAGCAGTTCTTC; CDR3 protein: CSAPKGLAGFNEQFF
D gene: .; J gene: TRBJ2-3; clone size: .; V gene: TRBV20-1; CDR3 DNA: TGCAGTGCTAGGCCTGGACTTCAGGCGGGCGGATCAGATACGCAGTATTTT; CDR3 protein: CSARPGLQAGGSDTQYF
D gene: .; J gene: TRBJ1-1; clone size: few; V gene: TRBV20-1; CDR3 DNA: TGCAGTGCTAGTCAAGGTGGGGAAGCTTTCTTT; CDR3 protein: CSASQGGEAFF
D gene: TRBD2; J gene: TRBJ2-7; clone size: .; V gene: TRBV12-3/TRBV12-4; CDR3 DNA: TGTGCCAGCAGTTTTTGGGGCGGCGGGAGCGGATGGGAGCAGTACTTC; CDR3 protein: CASSFWGGGSGWEQYF
D gene: .; J gene: TRBJ2-3; clone size: .; V gene: TRBV7-9; CDR3 DNA: TGTGCCAGCAGCCCAACAGGCGGGGGCGGGCGAGATACGCAGTATTTT; CDR3 protein: CASSPTGGGGRDTQYF
D gene: .; J gene: TRBJ2-1; clone size: .; V gene: TRBV19; CDR3 DNA: TGTGCCAGCCAATCGCCTCGGGCCGAAAGCGGAGATGAGCAGTTCTTC; CDR3 protein: CASQSPRAESGDEQFF
D gene: TRBD2; J gene: TRBJ2-7; clone size: .; V gene: TRBV6-2/TRBV6-3; CDR3 DNA: TGTGCCAGCAGTTATCACTCTAGCGGGAAAGTTGCCTACGAGCAGTACTTC; CDR3 protein: CASSYHSSGKVAYEQYF
D gene: .; J gene: TRBJ1-5; clone size: .; V gene: TRBV7-8; CDR3 DNA: TGTGCCAGCAGCTTAGCCCGACAGGGCAATCAGCCCCAGCATTTT; CDR3 protein: CASSLARQGNQPQHF
D gene: .; J gene: TRBJ1-5; clone size: few; V gene: TRBV20-1; CDR3 DNA: TGCAGTGCTAGCAGGGTTCTGGGGCCCCAGCATTTT; CDR3 protein: CSASRVLGPQHF
D gene: TRBD2; J gene: TRBJ2-3; clone size: once; V gene: TRBV28; CDR3 DNA: TGTGCCAGCAGTTCTAGCGGTCTCACAGATACGCAGTATTTT; CDR3 protein: CASSSSGLTDTQYF
D gene: .; J gene: TRBJ1-1; clone size: .; V gene: TRBV7-2; CDR3 DNA: TGTGCCAGCCTCCGGAACACTGAAGCTTTCTTT; CDR3 protein: CASLRNTEAFF
D gene: TRBD1; J gene: TRBJ1-5; clone size: .; V gene: TRBV20-1; CDR3 DNA: TGCAGTGCTCGCGGAGGGACAGGCGGTCAGCCCCAGCATTTT; CDR3 protein: CSARGGTGGQPQHF
D gene: .; J gene: TRBJ1-6; clone size: .; V gene: TRBV27; CDR3 DNA: TGTGCCAGCAGTGTCCGTTTGCGCTATAATTCACCCCTCCACTTT; CDR3 protein: CASSVRLRYNSPLHF
D gene: .; J gene: TRBJ1-4; clone size: .; V gene: TRBV7-2; CDR3 DNA: TGTGCCAGCAGCCTGCGGGTTACGCGGGAGAATGAAAAACTGTTTTTT; CDR3 protein: CASSLRVTRENEKLFF
D gene: .; J gene: TRBJ1-5; clone size: .; V gene: TRBV6-1; CDR3 DNA: TGTGCCAGCAGGCAACAGGGCGGAAGCAATCAGCCCCAGCATTTT; CDR3 protein: CASRQQGGSNQPQHF